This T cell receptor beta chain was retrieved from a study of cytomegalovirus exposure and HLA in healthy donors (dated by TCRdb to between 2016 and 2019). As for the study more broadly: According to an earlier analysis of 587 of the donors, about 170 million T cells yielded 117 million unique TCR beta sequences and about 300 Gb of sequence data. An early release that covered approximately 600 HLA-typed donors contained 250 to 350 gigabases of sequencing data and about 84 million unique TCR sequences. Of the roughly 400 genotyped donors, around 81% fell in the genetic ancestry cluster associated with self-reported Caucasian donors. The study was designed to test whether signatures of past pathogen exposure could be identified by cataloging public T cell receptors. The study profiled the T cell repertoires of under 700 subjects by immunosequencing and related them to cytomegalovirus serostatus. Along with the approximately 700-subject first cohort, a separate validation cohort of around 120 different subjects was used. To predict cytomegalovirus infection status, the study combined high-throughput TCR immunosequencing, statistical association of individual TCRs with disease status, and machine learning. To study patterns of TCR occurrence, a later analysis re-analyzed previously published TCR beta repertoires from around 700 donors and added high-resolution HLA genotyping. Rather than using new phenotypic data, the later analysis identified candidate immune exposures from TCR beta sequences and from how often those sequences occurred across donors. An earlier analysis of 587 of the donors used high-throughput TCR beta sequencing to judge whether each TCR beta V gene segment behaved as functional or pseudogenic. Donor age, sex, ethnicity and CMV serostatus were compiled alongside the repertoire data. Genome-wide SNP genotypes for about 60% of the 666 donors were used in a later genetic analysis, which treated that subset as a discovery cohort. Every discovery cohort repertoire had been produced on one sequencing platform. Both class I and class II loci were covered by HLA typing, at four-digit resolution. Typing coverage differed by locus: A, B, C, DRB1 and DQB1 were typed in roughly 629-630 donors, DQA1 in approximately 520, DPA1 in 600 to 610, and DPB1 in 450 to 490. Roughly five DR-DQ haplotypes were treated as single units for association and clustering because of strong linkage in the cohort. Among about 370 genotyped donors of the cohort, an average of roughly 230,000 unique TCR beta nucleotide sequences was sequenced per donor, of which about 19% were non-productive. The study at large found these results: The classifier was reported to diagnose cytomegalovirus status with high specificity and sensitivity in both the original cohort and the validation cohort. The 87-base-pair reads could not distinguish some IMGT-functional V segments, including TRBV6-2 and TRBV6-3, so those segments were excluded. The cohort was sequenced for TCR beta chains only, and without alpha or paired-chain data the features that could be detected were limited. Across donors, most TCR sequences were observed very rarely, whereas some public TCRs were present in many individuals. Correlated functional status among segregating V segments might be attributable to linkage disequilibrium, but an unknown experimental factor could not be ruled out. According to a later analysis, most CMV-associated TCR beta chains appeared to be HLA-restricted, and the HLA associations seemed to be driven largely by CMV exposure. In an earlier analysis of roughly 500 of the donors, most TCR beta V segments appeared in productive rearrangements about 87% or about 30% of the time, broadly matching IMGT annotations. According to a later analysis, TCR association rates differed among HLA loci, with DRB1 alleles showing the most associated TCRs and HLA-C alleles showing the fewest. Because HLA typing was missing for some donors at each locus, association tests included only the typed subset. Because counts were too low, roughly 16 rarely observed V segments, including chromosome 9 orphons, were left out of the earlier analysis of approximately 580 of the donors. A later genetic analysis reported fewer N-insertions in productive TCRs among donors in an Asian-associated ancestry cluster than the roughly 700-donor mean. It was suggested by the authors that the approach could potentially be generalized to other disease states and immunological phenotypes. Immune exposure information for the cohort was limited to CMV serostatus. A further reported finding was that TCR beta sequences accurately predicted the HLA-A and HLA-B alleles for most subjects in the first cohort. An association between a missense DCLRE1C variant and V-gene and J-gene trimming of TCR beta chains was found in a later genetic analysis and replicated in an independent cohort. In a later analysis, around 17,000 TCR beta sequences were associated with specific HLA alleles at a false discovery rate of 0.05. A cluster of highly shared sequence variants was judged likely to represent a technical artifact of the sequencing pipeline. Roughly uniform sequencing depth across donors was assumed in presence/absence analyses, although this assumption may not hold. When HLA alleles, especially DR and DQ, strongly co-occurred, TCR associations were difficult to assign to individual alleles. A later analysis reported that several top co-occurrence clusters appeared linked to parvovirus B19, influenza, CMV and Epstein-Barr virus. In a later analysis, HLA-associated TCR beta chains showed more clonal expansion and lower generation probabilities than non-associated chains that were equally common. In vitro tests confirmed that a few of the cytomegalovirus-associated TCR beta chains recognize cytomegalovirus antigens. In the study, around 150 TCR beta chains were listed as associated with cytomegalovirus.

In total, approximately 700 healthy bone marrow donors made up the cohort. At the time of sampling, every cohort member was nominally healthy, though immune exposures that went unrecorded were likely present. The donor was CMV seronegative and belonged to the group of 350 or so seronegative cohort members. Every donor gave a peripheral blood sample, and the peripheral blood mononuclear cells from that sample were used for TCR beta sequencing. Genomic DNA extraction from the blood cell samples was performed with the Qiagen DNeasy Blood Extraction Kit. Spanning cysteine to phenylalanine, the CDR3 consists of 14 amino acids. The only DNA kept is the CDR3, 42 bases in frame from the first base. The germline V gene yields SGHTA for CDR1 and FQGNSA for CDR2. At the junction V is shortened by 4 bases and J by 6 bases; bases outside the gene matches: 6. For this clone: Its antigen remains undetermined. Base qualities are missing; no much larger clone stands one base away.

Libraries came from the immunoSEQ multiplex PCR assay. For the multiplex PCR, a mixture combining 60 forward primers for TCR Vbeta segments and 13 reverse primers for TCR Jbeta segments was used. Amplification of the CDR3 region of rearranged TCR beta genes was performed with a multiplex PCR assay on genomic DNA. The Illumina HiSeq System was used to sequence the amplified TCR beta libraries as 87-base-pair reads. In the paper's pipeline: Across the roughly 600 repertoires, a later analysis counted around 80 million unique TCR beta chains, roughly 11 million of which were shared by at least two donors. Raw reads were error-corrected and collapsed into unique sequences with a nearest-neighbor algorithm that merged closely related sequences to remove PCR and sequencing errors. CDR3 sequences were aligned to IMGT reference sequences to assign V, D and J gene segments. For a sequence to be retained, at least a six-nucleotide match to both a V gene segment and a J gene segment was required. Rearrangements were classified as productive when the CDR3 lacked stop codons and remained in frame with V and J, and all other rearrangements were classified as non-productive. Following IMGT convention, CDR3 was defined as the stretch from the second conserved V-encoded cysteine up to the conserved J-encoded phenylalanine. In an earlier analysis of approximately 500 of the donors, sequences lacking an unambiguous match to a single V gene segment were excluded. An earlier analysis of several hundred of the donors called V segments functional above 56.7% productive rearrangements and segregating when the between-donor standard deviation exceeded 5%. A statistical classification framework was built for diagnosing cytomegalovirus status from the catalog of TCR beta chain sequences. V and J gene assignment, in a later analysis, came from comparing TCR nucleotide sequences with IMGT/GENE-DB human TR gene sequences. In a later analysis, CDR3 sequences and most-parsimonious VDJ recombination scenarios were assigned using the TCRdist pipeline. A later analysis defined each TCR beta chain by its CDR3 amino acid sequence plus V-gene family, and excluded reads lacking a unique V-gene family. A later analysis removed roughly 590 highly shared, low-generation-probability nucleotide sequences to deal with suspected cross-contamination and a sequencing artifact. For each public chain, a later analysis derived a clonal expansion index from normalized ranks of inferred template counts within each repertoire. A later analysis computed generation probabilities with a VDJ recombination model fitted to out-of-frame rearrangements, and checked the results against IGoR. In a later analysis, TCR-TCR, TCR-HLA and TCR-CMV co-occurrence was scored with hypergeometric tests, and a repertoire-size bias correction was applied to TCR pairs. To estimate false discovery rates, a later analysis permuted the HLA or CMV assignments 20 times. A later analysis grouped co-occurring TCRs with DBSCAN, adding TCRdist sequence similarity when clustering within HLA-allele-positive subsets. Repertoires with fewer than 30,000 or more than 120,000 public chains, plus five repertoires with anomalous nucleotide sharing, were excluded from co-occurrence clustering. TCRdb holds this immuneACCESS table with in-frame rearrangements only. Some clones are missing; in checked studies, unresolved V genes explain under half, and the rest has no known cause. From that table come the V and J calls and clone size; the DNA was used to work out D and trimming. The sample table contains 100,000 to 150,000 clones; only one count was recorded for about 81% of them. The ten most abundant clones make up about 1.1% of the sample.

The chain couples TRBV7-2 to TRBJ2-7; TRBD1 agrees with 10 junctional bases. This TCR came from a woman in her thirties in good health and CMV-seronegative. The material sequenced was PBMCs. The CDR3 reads CASSSMGTGAEQYF. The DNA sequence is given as TGTGCCAGCAGCTCCATGGGGACAGGGGCCGAGCAGTACTTC.